The T cell receptor beta chain under discussion was sequenced for a study of Ad26.COV2.S vaccination and SARS-CoV-2 variants. Study as a whole: The donor belonged to the COV1001 Ad26.COV2.S trial arm.

CDR3 length: 13 residues. With V trimmed by 4 bases and J by 6 bases, 3 bases remained unmatched. The germline CDR1 and CDR2 sequences are KGHDR and SFDVKD. The sample's treatment: some 20 received Ad26.COV2.S at low or high dose, single or two shots; 5 received placebo; per-sample allocation not given. Sampling took place 63 days after the first vaccine or placebo injection. An adult donor aged 18-55 years was enrolled in Boston. Libraries were prepared by immunoSEQ multiplex PCR; TCRdb keeps only in-frame clonotypes and omits some of them. The sample yields 300,000 to 400,000 clones, 80% to 90% seen once.

Sequencing was performed on peripheral blood, taken in a trial of Ad26.COV2.S vaccine versus placebo. The genes are TRBV24-1 and TRBJ2-7; 9 bases fit TRBD1. The clonotype comes from a person between 18 and 65 years old who received the Ad26.COV2.S COVID-19 vaccine or a placebo. CDR3 residues: CATSDWTGVEQYF. The CDR3 DNA is TGTGCCACCAGTGACTGGACAGGGGTCGAGCAGTACTTC.